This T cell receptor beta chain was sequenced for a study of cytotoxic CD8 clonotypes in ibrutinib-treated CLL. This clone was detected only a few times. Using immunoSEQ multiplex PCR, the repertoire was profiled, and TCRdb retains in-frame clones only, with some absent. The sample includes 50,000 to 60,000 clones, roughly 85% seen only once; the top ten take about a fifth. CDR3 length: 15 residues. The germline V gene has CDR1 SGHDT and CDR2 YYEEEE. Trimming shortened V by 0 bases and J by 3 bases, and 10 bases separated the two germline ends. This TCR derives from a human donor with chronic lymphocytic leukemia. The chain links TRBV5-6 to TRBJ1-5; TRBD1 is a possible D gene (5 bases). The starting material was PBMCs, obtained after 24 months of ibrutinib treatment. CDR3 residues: CASSLGGLNNQPQHF. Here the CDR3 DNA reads TGTGCCAGCAGCTTGGGGGGCCTGAACAATCAGCCCCAGCATTTT.